The source of this TCR beta chain is a study of blood T cells in healthy people across ages. Study conclusions and caveats: Roughly linear age-related decline in beta diversity appeared, significant by age approximately 41. Naive CD4+ cell counts and diversity both ran higher in long-lived than in aged donors.

Together with a sample-barcoded 5' primer, a J-beta primer mix was included in a second PCR lasting about 6 to 11 cycles. Per sample, CDR3-containing paired-end reads numbered at least 2.5 million. TCRdb analysed the 5' RACE reads with MiXCR anew, one entry per CDR3 protein. The table shows about a million distinct CDR3 sequences, with 30% to 40% occurring only once. This clonotype came up a few times. Antigen specificity is unknown. Total RNA, at least 6 micrograms per sample, came from PBMCs. CDR1 and CDR2 (germline): LGHNA, YSLEER. CDR3 length: 17 amino acids. Trimming cost V 0 bases and J 2 bases, with 17 bases left between them.

The sequencing sample was made of blood. This TCR derives from a man aged 18 to 30 in good health. The V and J genes are TRBV4-3 and TRBJ2-7; D is unclear. The CDR3 sequence is CASSQDLWAVEAYEQYF. CDR3 DNA: TGCGCCAGCAGCCAAGATTTGTGGGCGGTGGAAGCCTACGAGCAGTACTTC.